This T cell receptor beta chain was identified during a study of human T cells and chemical hapten exposure. About the research overall: Alopecia areata, totalis or universalis was found in mostly female patients.

Whole-study findings and limits: High-frequency TCRs, those above 1 in 1000, stayed the same after DPC sensitization.

This clonotype was seen a handful of times. Its target is unknown. Germline V gene lookup returns CDR1 SEHNR and CDR2 FQNEAQ (reference sequence). The CDR3 totals 13 residues. The V end was cut by 1 base, the J end by 11 bases, with 12 bases between. Stated time point: pre-sensitization, week 0. Treatment meaning: therapeutic diphenylcyclopropenone sensitization with weekly scalp DPC. Under the authors' procedure: With a range of about 23,224 to 690,600, the median per sample was about 87,000 TCRs. From the RACE reads, TCRdb called clonotypes with MiXCR, one entry per CDR3 protein. None of the V and J calls come from the authors' own analysis; TCRdb made them. The sample has fewer than 200,000 distinct CDR3 sequences, 25% to 30% seen once.

The sequence came from a woman aged 25 to 39 with alopecia areata. Some clones in this sample may be carry-over from other donors' samples. The sequencing used whole blood, collected in connection with sensitization to the hapten diphenylcyclopropenone (DPC). The chain recombines TRBV7-9 with TRBJ2-1; no reliable D call. The CDR3 region has the DNA TGTGCCAGCAGCTTAGTAGCTCTAGAAAAGCAGTTCTTC. Translating it yields CASSLVALEKQFF. The variable domain in full, with the rest retrieved from reference TRBV7-9 and TRBJ2-1, is DTGVSQNPRHKITKRGQNVTFRCDPISEHNRLYWYRQTLGQGPEFLTYFQNEAQLEKSRLLSDRFSAERPKGSFSTLEIQRTEQGDSAMYLCASSLVALEKQFFGPGTRLTVL.